This T cell receptor (beta chain) was obtained from a study of blood T cell repertoires in COVID-19. Source study methods: Nucleated cell number was recorded as an estimate derived from reference gene primer amplification. TCRdb's copy holds only in-frame clones and misses some; the assay was immunoSEQ multiplex PCR. Clonal size and the V and J genes are those of that table, whereas D and trimming came from the DNA. The repertoire has roughly 340,000 clones, around 89% of them found once; the top ten carry around 1%. Cohorts were assigned according to the clinical history that participants reported. The TCR comes from a man between 18 and 29 years old who had recovered from COVID-19. The specimen was PBMCs or T cells enriched from blood (not recorded which).

This CDR3 reads CASSQTGGGQPQHF. In nucleotides, the CDR3 is TGCGCCAGCAGCCAGACAGGGGGTGGTCAGCCCCAGCATTTT. V is TRBV5-1 and J is TRBJ1-5; TRBD1 agrees at 9 bases. The CDR3 consists of 14 residues. The trim removed 4 bases at V and 6 bases at J, leaving 5 bases unmatched. Germline values: CDR1 SGHRS, CDR2 YFSETQ.